This TCR beta chain originates from a study of T cell responses to AZD1222 COVID-19 vaccine. Between the trimmed V and J ends, which lost 8 bases and 0 bases, there was a span of 9 bases. Germline values: CDR1 WSHSY, CDR2 SAAADI. The CDR3 has 13 residues. A word on this clone: What it binds is unknown.

TCRdb keeps only in-frame clones here, not all; method: immunoSEQ multiplex PCR. This table has around 140,000 clones, 90% to 95% appearing once. Study-wide results and caveats: Researchers took repertoire samples only after the peak T cell response had come.

The receptor was isolated from an adult who received the AZD1222 COVID-19 vaccine. Specimen: peripheral blood, collected 28 days after the second AZD1222 dose. V usage is TRBV10-2 and J usage is TRBJ2-3, with a tentative D call TRBD2 (6 bases). CDR3 coding DNA: TGCGCCAGCGGAGGGCGAAGCACAGATACGCAGTATTTT. This codes for CASGGRSTDTQYF.